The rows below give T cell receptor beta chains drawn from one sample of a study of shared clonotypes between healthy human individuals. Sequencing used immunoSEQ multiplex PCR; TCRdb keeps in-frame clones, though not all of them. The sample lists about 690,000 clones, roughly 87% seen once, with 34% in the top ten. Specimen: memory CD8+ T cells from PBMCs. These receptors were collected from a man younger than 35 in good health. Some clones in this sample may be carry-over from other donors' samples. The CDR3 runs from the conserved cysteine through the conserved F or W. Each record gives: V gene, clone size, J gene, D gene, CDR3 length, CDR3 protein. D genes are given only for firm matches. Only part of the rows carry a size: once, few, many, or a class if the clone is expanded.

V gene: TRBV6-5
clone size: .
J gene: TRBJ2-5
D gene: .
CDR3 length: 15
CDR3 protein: CASSPPGVGQETQYF

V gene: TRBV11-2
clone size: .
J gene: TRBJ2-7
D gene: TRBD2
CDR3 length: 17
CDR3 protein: CASSSTGEGILSYEQYF

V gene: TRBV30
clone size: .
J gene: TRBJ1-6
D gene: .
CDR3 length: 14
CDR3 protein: CAWSVGEYNSPLHF

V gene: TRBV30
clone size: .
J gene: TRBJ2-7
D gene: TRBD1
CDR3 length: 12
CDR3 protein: CACTGQGYEQYF

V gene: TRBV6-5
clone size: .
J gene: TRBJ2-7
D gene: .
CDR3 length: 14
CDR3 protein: CASSYSRASYEQYF

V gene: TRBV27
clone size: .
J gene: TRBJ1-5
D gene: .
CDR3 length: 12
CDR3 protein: CASSFRGQPQHF

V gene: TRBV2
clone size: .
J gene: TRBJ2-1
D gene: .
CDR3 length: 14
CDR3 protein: CASILASGPDEQFF

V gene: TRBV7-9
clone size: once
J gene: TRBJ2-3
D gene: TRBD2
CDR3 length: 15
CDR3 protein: CASSSRERDTDTQYF

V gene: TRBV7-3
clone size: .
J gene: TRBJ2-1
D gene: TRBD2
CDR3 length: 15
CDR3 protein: CASSETSAHAGEQFF

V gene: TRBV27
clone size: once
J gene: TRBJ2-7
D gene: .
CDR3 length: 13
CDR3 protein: CASSWGETYEQYF

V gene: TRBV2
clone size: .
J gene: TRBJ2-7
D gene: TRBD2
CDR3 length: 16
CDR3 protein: CASSVGTSGNIYEQYF

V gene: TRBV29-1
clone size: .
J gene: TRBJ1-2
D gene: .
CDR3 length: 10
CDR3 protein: CSPKGYGYTF

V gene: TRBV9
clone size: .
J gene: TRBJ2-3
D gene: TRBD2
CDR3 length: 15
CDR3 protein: CASSGGTSEADTQYF

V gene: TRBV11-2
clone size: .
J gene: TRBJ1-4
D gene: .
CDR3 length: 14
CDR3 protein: CASSLEGAREKLFF

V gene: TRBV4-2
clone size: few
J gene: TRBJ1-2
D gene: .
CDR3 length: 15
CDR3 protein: CASSQDGQGGYGYTF

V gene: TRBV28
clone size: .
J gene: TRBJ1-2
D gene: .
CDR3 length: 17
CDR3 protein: CASSRWTADRSWHGYTF

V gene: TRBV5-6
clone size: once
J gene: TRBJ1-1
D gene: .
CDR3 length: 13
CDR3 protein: CASSSRRRTEAFF

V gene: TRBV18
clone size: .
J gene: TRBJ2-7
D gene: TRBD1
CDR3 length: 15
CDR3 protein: CASSPSMGQGYEQYF

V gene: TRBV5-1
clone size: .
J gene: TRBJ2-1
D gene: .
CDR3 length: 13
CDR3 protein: CASSQDSVGEQFF

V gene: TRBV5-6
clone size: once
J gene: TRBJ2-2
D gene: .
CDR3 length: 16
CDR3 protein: CASRTLMGGPTGELFF

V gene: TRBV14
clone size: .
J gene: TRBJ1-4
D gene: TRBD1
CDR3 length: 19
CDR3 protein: CASSQDTRTGDAMNDKLFF

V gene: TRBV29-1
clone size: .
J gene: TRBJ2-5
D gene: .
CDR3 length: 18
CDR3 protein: CSVEGSERRVGLGETQYF

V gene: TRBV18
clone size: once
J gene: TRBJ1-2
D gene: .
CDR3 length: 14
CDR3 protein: CASSRRPEADGYTF

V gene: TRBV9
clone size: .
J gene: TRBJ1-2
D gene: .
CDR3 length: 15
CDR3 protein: CASSVLDGVNYGYTF

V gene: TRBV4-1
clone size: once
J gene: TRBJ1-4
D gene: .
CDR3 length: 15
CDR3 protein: CASSHPTGVSGKLFF

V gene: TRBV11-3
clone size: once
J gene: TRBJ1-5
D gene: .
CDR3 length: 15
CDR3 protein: CAIPAGCASNQPQHF

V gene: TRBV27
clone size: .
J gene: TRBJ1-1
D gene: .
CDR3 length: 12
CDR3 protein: CASSFARVEAFF